The present T cell receptor (beta chain) was sequenced within a study of radiotherapy plus CTLA-4 blockade in lung cancer. Overall study context: Patients showed objective responses in 15% to 20% of cases and disease control in roughly 31%.

Method: immunoSEQ multiplex PCR; TCRdb's copy keeps in-frame clones and lacks some. The sample lists around 120,000 clones; approximately 84% were seen once. Alongside CTLA-4 blockade with ipilimumab, patients with chemo-refractory metastatic non-small-cell lung cancer received focal radiation. The material sequenced was peripheral blood, taken from a patient treated with radiotherapy plus ipilimumab. The receptor's source is a human donor with non-small cell lung cancer who had a partial response to radiotherapy plus ipilimumab.

The CDR3 loop reads CAWSFTGGFQPQHF. CDR3 bases: TGTGCCTGGAGTTTTACAGGGGGATTCCAGCCCCAGCATTTT. The chain has TRBV30 and TRBJ1-5; the match to TRBD1 covers 8 bases. The CDR3 has 14 amino acids. The germline gives CDR1 GTSNPN, CDR2 SVGIG (reference sequence). Losses at the gene ends were 2 bases for V and 7 bases for J; bases not matched to a gene: 7.